This T cell receptor (beta chain) was captured in a study of blood T cell repertoires in COVID-19. For the study at large: COVID-19 samples collected from the United States, Italy and Spain covered acute and convalescent phases. The analysed material was cDNA or gDNA that came from T cells, B-cell-depleted T cells, or PBMCs.

The V gene's germline CDR1 is LGHDT and CDR2 YNNKEL (reference sequence). The CDR3 runs 15 residues. V lost 0 bases and J lost 6; bases outside the gene matches: 6. Per the original methods: Amplification of reference gene primers provided the estimated nucleated cell counts. Data came from immunoSEQ multiplex PCR; TCRdb stores just in-frame clones and leaves some out. V, J and clone size reflect that table, while D and trimming were determined from the DNA. The sample has around 130,000 clones; 80% to 90% are singletons. The specimen was peripheral blood. V usage is TRBV3-1 (or the pseudogene TRBV3-2) and J usage is TRBJ2-5, with 8 bases lining up with TRBD2. The receptor's source is a human donor in a cohort sampled during active COVID-19. The CDR3 protein is CASSQDWGTSQTQYF. CDR3 nucleotide sequence: TGTGCCAGCAGCCAAGACTGGGGGACTAGTCAGACCCAGTACTTC.